Listed below are T cell receptor beta chains from one sample, sequenced in a study of blood T cells in healthy people across ages. TCRdb reanalysed the 5' RACE reads using MiXCR and keeps one entry per CDR3 protein. The sample has a few hundred thousand distinct CDR3 sequences; about 49% are singletons. The sample consisted of blood. These receptors were obtained from a man aged 55 to 70 in good health. Each CDR3 is given with its conserved first and last residue. Fields, in order: V gene, D gene, J gene, CDR3 length, clone size, CDR3 protein, CDR3 DNA. A D gene is named only where the DNA matches it firmly. For some rows the clone size is stated as once, few or many, or as a class when expanded; others skip it.

TRBV27	.	TRBJ2-5	15	.	CASISRGGGLGEQYF	TGTGCCAGCATTTCTAGGGGAGGGGGGCTCGGAGAGCAGTACTTC
TRBV6-1	TRBD1	TRBJ2-4	22	.	CASSEGGQGRFGRRLAKNIQYF	TGTGCCAGCAGTGAAGGGGGACAGGGTCGGTTTGGACGTAGACTAGCCAAAAACATTCAGTACTTC
TRBV28	TRBD1	TRBJ2-5	14	.	CASGSRDRQETQYF	TGTGCCAGCGGTTCCAGGGACAGGCAAGAGACCCAGTACTTC
TRBV20-1	.	TRBJ2-1	10	.	CSATAEEQFF	TGCAGTGCTACGGCTGAAGAGCAGTTCTTC
TRBV6-5	TRBD2	TRBJ2-7	15	.	CASSYSTSANYEQYF	TGTGCCAGCAGTTACTCGACTAGCGCTAACTACGAGCAGTACTTC
TRBV7-8	.	TRBJ2-1	14	few	CASSLMETYNEQFF	TGTGCCAGCAGCTTAATGGAGACCTACAATGAGCAGTTCTTC
TRBV20-1	TRBD1	TRBJ1-2	16	few	CSAITPGQGSRPGYTF	TGCAGTGCCATAACACCGGGACAGGGTAGTCGCCCTGGCTACACCTTC
TRBV6-2/TRBV6-3	.	TRBJ1-4	17	.	CASSYSDPEATNEKLFF	TGTGCCAGCAGTTACTCGGACCCGGAAGCAACTAATGAAAAACTGTTTTTT
TRBV9	.	TRBJ1-2	14	.	CASIVLKGRGGYTF	TGTGCCAGCATCGTATTAAAAGGGAGGGGGGGCTACACCTTC
TRBV20-1	.	TRBJ2-7	15	few	CSARDPSTALYEQYF	TGCAGTGCTAGAGACCCCTCTACTGCGCTCTACGAGCAGTACTTC
TRBV28	.	TRBJ1-2	11	few	CAVGGDYGYTF	TGTGCCGTAGGGGGGGACTATGGCTACACCTTC
TRBV7-9	.	TRBJ2-1	13	.	CASSPKASLGQFF	TGTGCCAGCAGCCCTAAAGCGTCTTTAGGGCAGTTCTTC
TRBV4-3	.	TRBJ2-1	15	.	CASSPNRDFYNEQFF	TGCGCCAGCAGCCCCAACAGAGACTTTTACAATGAGCAGTTCTTC
TRBV25-1	.	TRBJ2-7	12	.	CASLGGTYEQYF	TGTGCCAGCCTAGGGGGGACCTACGAGCAGTACTTC
TRBV24-1	.	TRBJ1-2	15	.	CATSDPRRTEPGYTF	TGTGCCACCAGTGATCCCAGGCGGACAGAGCCCGGCTACACCTTC
TRBV20-1	.	TRBJ2-5	14	.	CSASPGRFRETQYF	TGCAGTGCTAGCCCAGGGCGTTTTCGGGAGACCCAGTACTTC
TRBV12-3/TRBV12-4	TRBD1	TRBJ2-5	14	.	CASSLRTRGQTQYF	TGTGCCAGCAGTTTACGGACCAGGGGGCAGACCCAGTACTTC
TRBV19	.	TRBJ1-2	12	many	CASSFTAEGYTF	TGTGCCAGTAGTTTTACCGCGGAAGGCTACACCTTC
TRBV20-1	TRBD1	TRBJ2-3	15	.	CSARPGTGGTDTQYF	TGCAGTGCCCGTCCCGGGACAGGAGGCACAGATACGCAGTATTTT
TRBV6-4	TRBD2	TRBJ2-7	15	.	CASRTSGGSHYEQYF	TGTGCCAGCAGGACTAGCGGGGGGTCCCATTACGAGCAGTACTTC
TRBV29-1	.	TRBJ2-2	13	.	CSVVRSGTGELFF	TGCAGCGTTGTGAGGAGTGGGACCGGGGAGCTGTTTTTT
TRBV4-1	.	TRBJ2-7	14	medium-sized	CASSQGDGTYEQYF	TGCGCCAGCAGCCAAGGGGACGGTACCTACGAGCAGTACTTC
TRBV29-1	.	TRBJ2-7	12	many	CSAVTGPYEQYF	TGCAGCGCCGTGACAGGCCCCTACGAGCAGTACTTC
TRBV5-1	.	TRBJ2-6	16	few	CASRLGHLSGANVLTF	TGCGCCAGCAGGCTGGGACACCTCTCTGGGGCCAACGTCCTGACTTTC
TRBV11-2	.	TRBJ2-1	14	.	CASSLTTFGNEQFF	TGTGCCAGCAGCTTAACTACCTTTGGAAATGAGCAGTTCTTC
TRBV7-2	.	TRBJ2-3	15	.	CASSPPGVGTDTQYF	TGTGCCAGCAGCCCCCCGGGGGTAGGCACAGATACGCAGTATTTT
TRBV12-3/TRBV12-4	.	TRBJ2-7	13	.	CASSLVGGYEQYF	TGTGCCAGCAGTTTAGTCGGCGGCTACGAGCAGTACTTC
TRBV5-1	.	TRBJ2-5	15	.	CASSPPSGTQETQYF	TGCGCCAGCAGCCCCCCCTCGGGGACCCAAGAGACCCAGTACTTC
TRBV20-1	TRBD1	TRBJ2-7	16	.	CSAITTGGKMSYEQYF	TGCAGTGCTATAACTACAGGGGGTAAAATGTCCTACGAGCAGTACTTC
TRBV7-2	.	TRBJ1-6	14	.	CASRLTPGVGPLHF	TGTGCCAGCAGATTAACCCCAGGGGTGGGCCCCCTCCACTTT
TRBV11-2	TRBD2	TRBJ2-5	14	many	CASGQMGGIETQYF	TGTGCCAGCGGGCAGATGGGGGGGATAGAGACCCAGTACTTC
TRBV11-3	.	TRBJ2-5	15	.	CASSLEGVGGNEQYF	TGTGCCAGCAGCTTAGAGGGAGTCGGCGGGAATGAGCAGTACTTC
TRBV10-3	TRBD1	TRBJ2-1	14	.	CAINPGTGLYEQFF	TGTGCCATCAATCCCGGGACAGGGCTCTATGAGCAGTTCTTC
TRBV20-1	.	TRBJ1-6	15	many	CSAMQEGVYNSPLHF	TGCAGTGCTATGCAGGAGGGAGTCTATAATTCACCCCTCCACTTT
TRBV4-2	TRBD1	TRBJ1-2	15	few	CASSPQGAGDYGYTF	TGTGCCAGCAGCCCCCAGGGGGCGGGGGACTATGGCTACACCTTC
TRBV20-1	TRBD1	TRBJ2-5	13	.	CSAEDRGGETQYF	TGCAGTGCTGAGGACAGGGGTGGAGAGACCCAGTACTTC
TRBV21-1	.	TRBJ2-1	18	.	CASSKALYRGSTYNEQFF	TGTGCCAGCAGCAAAGCGCTTTACCGGGGATCGACATACAATGAGCAGTTCTTC
TRBV6-1	.	TRBJ2-2	11	few	CASSDEGTLFF	TGTGCCAGCAGTGACGAGGGTACGCTGTTTTTT
TRBV12-3/TRBV12-4	TRBD2	TRBJ2-5	15	once	CASSFGSGRTETQYF	TGTGCCAGCAGTTTTGGTAGCGGGAGGACGGAGACCCAGTACTTC
TRBV24-1	.	TRBJ1-1	13	many	CATSDPNYTEAFF	TGTGCCACCAGTGACCCGAACTACACTGAAGCTTTCTTT
TRBV7-9	.	TRBJ2-5	12	few	CASSLLAETQYF	TGTGCCAGCAGCTTGCTAGCGGAGACCCAGTACTTC
TRBV7-2	TRBD2	TRBJ2-1	16	.	CASSPRVAGGSNEQFF	TGTGCCAGCAGCCCCCGTGTAGCGGGGGGGTCTAATGAGCAGTTCTTC
TRBV29-1	.	TRBJ2-7	12	.	CSVETGPYEQYF	TGCAGCGTCGAGACAGGTCCCTACGAGCAGTACTTC
TRBV20-1	TRBD1	TRBJ2-5	14	few	CSAPGRGSQETQYF	TGCAGTGCTCCGGGCAGGGGGTCCCAAGAGACCCAGTACTTC
TRBV20-1	.	TRBJ2-1	12	.	CSARGIYNEQFF	TGCAGCGCCCGGGGCATCTACAATGAGCAGTTCTTC
TRBV6-2/TRBV6-3	.	TRBJ2-5	13	.	CASSYRGQETQYF	TGTGCCAGCAGTTACCGGGGACAAGAGACCCAGTACTTC
TRBV6-1	TRBD2	TRBJ2-7	15	.	CASSELAARGHEQYF	TGTGCCAGCAGTGAACTAGCGGCCCGAGGGCACGAGCAGTACTTC
TRBV11-2	.	TRBJ2-5	14	few	CASSLIWGQETQYF	TGTGCCAGCAGCTTAATCTGGGGCCAAGAGACCCAGTACTTC
TRBV29-1	.	TRBJ1-5	13	few	CSARTGSNQPQHF	TGCAGCGCACGGACGGGGAGCAATCAGCCCCAGCATTTT
TRBV20-1	TRBD2	TRBJ2-1	14	.	CSARGTSGKSEQFF	TGCAGTGCTAGAGGGACTAGCGGGAAGAGTGAGCAGTTCTTC
TRBV3-1	TRBD2	TRBJ2-5	15	.	CASSQPGLAIQTQYF	TGTGCCAGCAGCCAACCGGGACTAGCGATCCAGACCCAGTACTTC
TRBV12-3/TRBV12-4	.	TRBJ2-4	15	.	CASSSGQGAKNIQYF	TGTGCCAGCAGCTCGGGTCAGGGGGCCAAAAACATTCAGTACTTC
TRBV10-3	TRBD2	TRBJ2-4	17	few	CAIRPGVASGLKNIQYF	TGTGCCATCAGGCCGGGTGTGGCTAGCGGCCTCAAAAACATTCAGTACTTC
TRBV20-1	TRBD2	TRBJ2-7	15	many	CSAMTASGTSYEQYF	TGCAGTGCTATGACCGCTAGCGGGACCTCCTACGAGCAGTACTTC
TRBV29-1	.	TRBJ2-5	12	once	CSVGWGQETQYF	TGCAGCGTTGGATGGGGCCAAGAGACCCAGTACTTC
TRBV29-1	.	TRBJ1-2	14	few	CSVTRTGTNYGYTF	TGCAGCGTGACCAGAACAGGAACTAACTATGGCTACACCTTC
TRBV30	.	TRBJ1-1	13	.	CAWSSGMNTEAFF	TGTGCCTGGAGTTCAGGTATGAACACTGAAGCTTTCTTT
TRBV27	.	TRBJ2-3	13	.	CASSLMASDTQYF	TGTGCCAGCAGTTTAATGGCGTCAGATACGCAGTATTTT
TRBV20-1	.	TRBJ1-2	15	.	CSARQLLGLPYGYTF	TGCAGTGCTAGACAACTGCTGGGGCTTCCGTATGGCTACACCTTC